The next 21 T cell receptor beta chains were all read from a single sample in a study of T-cell memory formation after mild COVID-19. TCRdb ran MiXCR on the 5' RACE reads and lists one entry per CDR3 protein. The top ten hold about 8.7% of the sample, which has hundreds of thousands of distinct CDR3 sequences, less than 25% seen once. Source material: PBMCs or a T cell subset sorted from them (not recorded which). The receptor source for this set is an adult woman who had mild COVID-19 (a few samples of this study predate the infection). Cell type and time point are not known.

The chain couples TRBV6-4 to TRBJ2-1; 8 nucleotides agree with TRBD2. The CDR3 loop spans 19 amino acids. Trimming cost V 6 bases and J 0 bases; bases outside gene matches: 16. Germline V gene lookup returns CDR1 MRHNA and CDR2 SNTAGT. The CDR3 reads CASSSSGSQAPSSYNEQFF. The CDR3 bases are TGTGCCAGCAGCTCCAGCGGGAGCCAAGCCCCTAGCTCCTACAATGAGCAGTTCTTC.

The chain is built from TRBV6-1 and TRBJ2-2, with 9 bases fitting TRBD1. CDR1 MNHNS and CDR2 SASEGT come from the germline V gene. This CDR3 is built from 15 residues. The V segment lost 4 bases and the J segment 5 bases; nucleotides outside the gene matches: 5. Here the CDR3 DNA reads TGTGCCAGCAGTGGAGGGACAGGGCTTACCGGGGAGCTGTTTTTT. It translates to CASSGGTGLTGELFF.

The rearrangement links TRBV2 to TRBJ1-1; D remains ambiguous. The V end was cut by 2 bases, the J end by 1 base, with 17 bases between. Per the germline V gene, CDR1 is SNHLY and CDR2 is FYNNEI. This CDR3 comprises 17 residues. The CDR3 DNA reads as TGTGCCAGCAGTGAAAGTTGGGTCCGAATTGGGAACACTGAAGCTTTCTTT. The encoded protein is CASSESWVRIGNTEAFF.

The V gene is TRBV11-3, the J gene TRBJ2-7; tentatively, D is TRBD1 (5 bases). With 2 bases removed from V and 5 bases from J, the gap between germline ends came to 13 bases. This CDR3 has 14 amino acids. CDR1 and CDR2 from the germline V gene are SGHNT and YENEEA. CDR3: CASSLRGTTDEQYF. The CDR3 DNA reads TGTGCCAGCAGCTTAAGGGGAACGACGGACGAGCAGTACTTC. The full variable domain, rest sourced from reference TRBV11-3 and TRBJ2-7, is EAGVVQSPRYKIIEKKQPVAFWCNPISGHNTLYWYLQNLGQGPELLIRYENEEAVDDSQLPKDRFSAERLKGVDSTLKIQPAELGDSAVYLCASSLRGTTDEQYFGPGTRLTVT.

The rearrangement links TRBV29-1 to TRBJ2-5; D gene uncertain. The germline V gene has CDR1 SQVTM and CDR2 ANQGSEA. V lost 3 bases and J lost 5, with 10 bases in between. This CDR3 has 12 residues. As DNA, the CDR3 is TGCAGCGTTGATATCGTCTGGGAGACCCAGTACTTC. This encodes CSVDIVWETQYF.

The gene calls are TRBV4-1 and TRBJ2-7, with D perhaps matching TRBD2 (5 bases). The CDR3 is 16 residues long. V lost 0 bases to trimming and J lost 2 bases, with 14 bases between them. Per the germline V gene, CDR1 is MGHRA and CDR2 is YSYEKL. This chain's CDR3 is CASSQDEGAIAYEQYF. CDR3 sequence (DNA): TGCGCCAGCAGCCAAGATGAGGGTGCGATTGCCTACGAGCAGTACTTC.

The chain combines TRBV29-1 with TRBJ1-2, with 7 bases lining up with TRBD1. This CDR3 contains 12 residues. Looked up from germline, CDR1 is SQVTM and CDR2 is ANQGSEA. The J segment lost 2 bases and the V segment lost 6 bases, leaving 3 bases of the junction unmatched. The CDR3: CSVSTGNYGYTF. CDR3 nucleotide sequence: TGCAGCGTCTCGACAGGGAACTATGGCTACACCTTC.

The gene calls are TRBV6-5 and TRBJ1-1; no definite D call. Deletions cut 7 bases from V and 0 bases from J, with 12 bases between. The CDR3 loop spans 14 amino acids. Germline V gene data show CDR1 as MNHEY and CDR2 as SVGAGI. CDR3 DNA: TGTGCCAGCACCACCCGCACCCTGAACACTGAAGCTTTCTTT. Amino acid sequence: CASTTRTLNTEAFF.

This clonotype has a count of ten or more. A junction end diverges from the germline sequence, so it may reflect a read error. This sequence joins TRBV12-3 or TRBV12-4 and TRBJ2-2; D is ambiguous. This CDR3 is built from 14 residues. In DNA, the CDR3 is TGTGCCAGCAGCTTAGAAGGGAACACCGGGGAGCTGTTTTTT. Amino acid sequence: CASSLEGNTGELFF.

The V and J genes are TRBV21-1 and TRBJ1-2; TRBD1, as called in the table, went unchecked against the DNA. TRBV21-1 is recorded as a pseudogene. The CDR3 covers 17 residues. CDR3 residues: CASSNRDRGRSSYGYTF. For the CDR3, the DNA is TGTGCCAGCAGCAACCGGGACAGGGGGCGATCGTCCTATGGCTACACCTTC.

There are a few counts of this clonotype. The gene calls are TRBV12-3 or TRBV12-4 and TRBJ2-3, with 7 bases identical to TRBD1. The junction had 12 bases not matched to a gene; V was cut back by 4 bases and J by 2 bases. The CDR3 covers 17 residues. The CDR3 reads CASSSLRTGVYTDTQYF. In DNA, the CDR3 is TGTGCCAGCAGTTCGTTACGAACAGGGGTATACACAGATACGCAGTATTTT.

The chain combines TRBV7-3 with TRBJ1-1, with D unresolved. This CDR3 comprises 16 residues. Trimming left V 0 bases short and J 1 base short, with 12 bases between. Germline CDR1 SGHTA, CDR2 FQGTGA. DNA of the CDR3: TGTGCCAGCAGCTTAACGTGGGTTGGGCAGAACACTGAAGCTTTCTTT. As protein: CASSLTWVGQNTEAFF.

This clonotype was picked up a small number of times. The chain joins TRBV4-1 to TRBJ1-5; maybe TRBD1 (6 bases). This CDR3 is built from 15 residues. The germline V and J ends were trimmed by 4 bases and 2 bases, with 12 bases remaining between them. In germline, CDR1 is MGHRA, CDR2 YSYEKL. Written as DNA, the CDR3 is TGCGCCAGCAGCCGGGGCAGGGGAGGCAATCAGCCCCAGCATTTT. This gives the protein CASSRGRGGNQPQHF.

CDR3 coding DNA: TGTGCCAGCACTTCGGAGGGATTCGGGGGCTACACCTTC. Encoded protein: CASTSEGFGGYTF. This sequence joins TRBV9 and TRBJ1-2; no definite D call. The CDR3 is made up of 13 amino acids. Germline V lookup: CDR1 SGDLS, CDR2 YYNGEE. V lost 6 bases to trimming and J lost 8 bases, with 17 bases between them.

The chain links TRBV27 to TRBJ2-6, with D uncertain. CDR1 is MNHEY, CDR2 SMNVEV, per germline (reference sequence). Trimming shortened V by 2 bases and J by 4 bases, and 9 bases separated the two germline ends. The CDR3 loop spans 15 amino acids. CDR3: CASSLRLVGANVLTF. The CDR3 nucleotides read TGTGCCAGCAGTTTAAGGCTAGTAGGGGCCAACGTCCTGACTTTC.

V is TRBV12-3 or TRBV12-4 and J is TRBJ2-1; 10 nucleotides align to TRBD2. This CDR3 spans 12 amino acids. V dropped 11 bases and J dropped 12; count of bases not matched to a gene: 10. The CDR3: CAAARGTSAQFF. In nucleotides, the CDR3 is TGTGCCGCCGCGAGGGGGACTAGCGCGCAGTTCTTC.

The chain links TRBV7-6 to TRBJ1-6; D gene uncertain. This CDR3 has 13 amino acids. V was shortened by 4 bases and J by 10 bases, with 11 bases between the two germline ends. Germline V gene data show CDR1 as SGHVS and CDR2 as FNYEAQ. CDR3 sequence reads: CASSSVLTSPLHF. The CDR3 nucleotides read TGTGCCAGCAGCTCAGTCTTGACATCACCCCTCCACTTT.

The V call is TRBV6-2 or TRBV6-3, the J call TRBJ2-5; D is ambiguous. Trimming stripped 6 bases from V and 7 bases from J, with 15 bases between. The CDR3 runs to 13 residues. From germline, CDR1 is MNHEY and CDR2 SVGEGT. Here the CDR3 reads CASSLDGLGTQYF. As DNA, the CDR3 is TGTGCCAGCAGCCTTGACGGGCTTGGGACCCAGTACTTC.

This chain connects TRBV4-3 to TRBJ2-2; a weak D match, TRBD2 (7 bases). V lost 2 bases and J 2 bases, leaving 12 bases between the germline ends. Germline V gives CDR1 LGHNA, CDR2 YSLEER. There are 16 residues in the CDR3. The CDR3 is CASSQLSGTNTGELFF. CDR3 coding DNA: TGCGCCAGCAGCCAACTGAGCGGGACAAACACCGGGGAGCTGTTTTTT.

The chain has TRBV4-1 and TRBJ2-7, with D possibly called TRBD1 or TRBD2 (6 bases each). The V end was cut by 3 bases, the J end by 7 bases, with 16 bases between. The CDR3 covers 14 residues. The V gene's germline CDR1 is MGHRA and CDR2 YSYEKL. CDR3 amino acids: CASSQRAGAGEQYF. CDR3 DNA sequence: TGCGCCAGCAGCCAGAGGGCAGGGGCGGGGGAGCAGTACTTC.

This clonotype was found many times. The J gene is TRBJ1-1, the V gene TRBV4-3; 8 positions agree with TRBD1. V dropped 0 bases and J dropped 4; count of bases not matched to a gene: 7. The CDR3 contains 16 residues. Germline V gives CDR1 LGHNA, CDR2 YSLEER. The CDR3 spells CASSQDLAGGITEAFF. Written as DNA, the CDR3 is TGCGCCAGCAGCCAAGATCTGGCAGGGGGCATCACTGAAGCTTTCTTT.